Listed below are T cell receptor beta chains from one sample, sequenced in a study of cytomegalovirus exposure and HLA in healthy donors. TCRdb's copy holds only in-frame clones and misses some; the assay was immunoSEQ multiplex PCR. The table lists 150,000 or so clones. Source material: PBMCs. The receptors originated from a man in his thirties or forties in good health and CMV-seronegative. Each CDR3 is given without its conserved first and last residue. Each record gives: V gene, J gene, CDR3 protein.

TRBV19	TRBJ2-1	ASSRDRDIQQF
TRBV7-9	TRBJ1-2	ASTVGERRYGYT
TRBV4-1	TRBJ2-7	ASSQLGPEQY
TRBV2	TRBJ1-5	ASEHNSNQPQH
TRBV25-1	TRBJ1-2	ASTGQTYGYT
TRBV15	TRBJ1-5	ATSTDRGNQPQH
TRBV7-6	TRBJ2-2	ASSFMGGTGELF
TRBV5-1	TRBJ2-7	ASSYWTGTYEQY
TRBV7-8	TRBJ2-7	ASSFPGREVPYEQY
TRBV18	TRBJ1-1	ASSPRDRGGPEAF
TRBV9	TRBJ2-2	ASSGTGNTGELF
TRBV10-2	TRBJ1-3	ASSFGQTSGNTIY